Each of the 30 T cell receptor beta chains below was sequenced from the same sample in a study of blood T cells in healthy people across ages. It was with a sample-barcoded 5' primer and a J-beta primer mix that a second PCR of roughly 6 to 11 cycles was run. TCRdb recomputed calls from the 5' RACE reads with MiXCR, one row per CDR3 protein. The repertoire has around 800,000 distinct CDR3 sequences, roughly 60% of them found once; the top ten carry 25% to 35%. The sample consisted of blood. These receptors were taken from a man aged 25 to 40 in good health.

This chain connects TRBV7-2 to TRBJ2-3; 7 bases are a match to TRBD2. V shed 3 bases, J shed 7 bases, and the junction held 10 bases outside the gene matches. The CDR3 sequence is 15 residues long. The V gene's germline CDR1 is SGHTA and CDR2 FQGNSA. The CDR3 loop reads CASSFSGLVPHTQYF. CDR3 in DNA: TGTGCCAGCAGCTTTTCAGGACTAGTGCCTCATACGCAGTATTTT.

CDR3 bases: TGTGCCAGCAGTTTATATAGGACAGGGGTATGGGAGCAGTACTTC. Translation gives CASSLYRTGVWEQYF. The chain links TRBV27 to TRBJ2-7; TRBD1 matches at 9 bases. V lost 1 base to trimming and J lost 7 bases; unmatched junction nucleotides: 8. From germline, CDR1 is MNHEY and CDR2 SMNVEV (reference sequence). This CDR3 comprises 15 residues.

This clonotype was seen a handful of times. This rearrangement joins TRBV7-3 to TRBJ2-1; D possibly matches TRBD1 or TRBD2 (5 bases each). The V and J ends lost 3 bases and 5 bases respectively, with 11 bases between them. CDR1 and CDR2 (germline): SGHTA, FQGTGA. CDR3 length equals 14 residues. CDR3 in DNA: TGTGCCAGCAGCTTCGGGGCACACAACAATGAGCAGTTCTTC. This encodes CASSFGAHNNEQFF. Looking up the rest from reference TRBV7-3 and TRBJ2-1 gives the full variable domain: GAGVSQTPSNKVTEKGKYVELRCDPISGHTALYWYRQSLGQGPEFLIYFQGTGAADDSGLPNDRFFAVRPEGSVSTLKIQRTERGDSAVYLCASSFGAHNNEQFFGPGTRLTVL.

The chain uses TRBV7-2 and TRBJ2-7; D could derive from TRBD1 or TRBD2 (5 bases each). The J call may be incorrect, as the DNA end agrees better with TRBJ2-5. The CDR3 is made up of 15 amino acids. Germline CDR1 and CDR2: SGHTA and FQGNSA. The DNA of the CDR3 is TGTGCCAGCAGCAAATCCGGGACGGCAGAAGAGACCCAGTACTTC. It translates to CASSKSGTAEETQYF.

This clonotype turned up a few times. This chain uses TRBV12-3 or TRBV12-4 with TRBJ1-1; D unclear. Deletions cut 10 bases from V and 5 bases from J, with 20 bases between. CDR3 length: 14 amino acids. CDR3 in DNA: TGTGCCACCGGCAATGATAGGGTCGCAACTGAAGCTTTCTTT. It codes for CATGNDRVATEAFF.

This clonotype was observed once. CDR3 in DNA: TGCGCCAGCAGCCAAGATCGGATGACAGGGGCCATCACAGATACGCAGTATTTT. It codes for CASSQDRMTGAITDTQYF. The chain combines TRBV4-3 with TRBJ2-3; 8 bases line up with TRBD1. Germline loops: CDR1 LGHNA, CDR2 YSLEER. Losses at the gene ends were 0 bases for V and 2 bases for J; bases not matched to a gene: 10. The CDR3 has 18 residues.

In DNA form, the CDR3 reads TGTGCCAGCACCCCGGGACCACTATCTGATGATACGCAGTATTTT. Its protein product is CASTPGPLSDDTQYF. J is TRBJ2-3 and V is TRBV6-2 or TRBV6-3; D could derive from TRBD1 or TRBD2 (5 bases each). Germline assignment: CDR1 MNHEY and CDR2 SVGEGT. CDR3 length equals 15 residues. V was trimmed by 7 bases and J by 6 bases, leaving 20 bases between them.

The CDR3 nucleotides are TGTGCCAGCAGTTACGGGTGGACAGCCAAGGAGTACTTC. The encoded protein is CASSYGWTAKEYF. The V and J genes are TRBV6-2 or TRBV6-3 and TRBJ2-7, with a possible D match to TRBD1 (6 bases). Germline CDR1 is MNHEY and CDR2 is SVGEGT. CDR3 length: 13 residues. V gave up 2 bases and J gave up 11 bases, with 16 bases separating them.

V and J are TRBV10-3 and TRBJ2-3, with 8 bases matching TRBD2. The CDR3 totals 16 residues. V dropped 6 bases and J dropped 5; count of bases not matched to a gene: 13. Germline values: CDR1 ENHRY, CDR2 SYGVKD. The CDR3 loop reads CAISGTGGLAVDTQYF. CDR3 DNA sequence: TGTGCCATCAGCGGGACCGGCGGACTAGCTGTAGATACGCAGTATTTT.

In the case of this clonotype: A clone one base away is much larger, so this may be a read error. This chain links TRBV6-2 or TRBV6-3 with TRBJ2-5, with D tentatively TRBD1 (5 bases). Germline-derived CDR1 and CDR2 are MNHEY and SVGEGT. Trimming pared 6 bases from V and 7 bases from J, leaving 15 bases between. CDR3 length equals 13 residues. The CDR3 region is CASRPQGWGTQYF. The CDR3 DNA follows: TGTGCCAGCAGACCTCAGGGATGGGGGACCCAGTACTTC.

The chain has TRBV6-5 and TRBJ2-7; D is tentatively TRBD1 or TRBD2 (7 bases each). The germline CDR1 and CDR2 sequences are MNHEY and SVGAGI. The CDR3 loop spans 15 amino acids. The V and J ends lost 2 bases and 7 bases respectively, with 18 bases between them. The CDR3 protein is CASSYTRQGGDEQYF. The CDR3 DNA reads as TGTGCCAGCAGTTACACCCGGCAGGGGGGGGATGAGCAGTACTTC.

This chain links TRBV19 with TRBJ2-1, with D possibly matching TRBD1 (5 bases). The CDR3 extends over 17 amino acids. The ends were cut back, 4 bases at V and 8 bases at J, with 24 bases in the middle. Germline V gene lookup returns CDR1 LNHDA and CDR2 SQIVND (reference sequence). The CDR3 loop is CASSSPLGRAFGYEQFF. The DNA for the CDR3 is TGTGCCAGTAGTAGCCCGTTGGGCAGGGCATTTGGCTATGAGCAGTTCTTC.

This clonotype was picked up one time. The CDR3 DNA follows: TGTGCCAGCTCACCGGCGGGCTCGAGGGAAAAACTGTTTTTT. Residues: CASSPAGSREKLFF. The chain has TRBV18 and TRBJ1-4, with D unclear. The CDR3 loop spans 14 amino acids. V was shortened by 3 bases and J by 8 bases, with 13 bases between the two germline ends. The germline V gene has CDR1 KGHSH and CDR2 LQKENI.

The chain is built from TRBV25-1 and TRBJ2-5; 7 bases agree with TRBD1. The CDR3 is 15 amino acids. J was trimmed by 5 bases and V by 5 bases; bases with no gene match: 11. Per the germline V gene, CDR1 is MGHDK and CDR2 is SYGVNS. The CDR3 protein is CASSPRTGLLETQYF. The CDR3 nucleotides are TGTGCCAGCAGTCCCCGGACAGGCCTGCTTGAGACCCAGTACTTC.

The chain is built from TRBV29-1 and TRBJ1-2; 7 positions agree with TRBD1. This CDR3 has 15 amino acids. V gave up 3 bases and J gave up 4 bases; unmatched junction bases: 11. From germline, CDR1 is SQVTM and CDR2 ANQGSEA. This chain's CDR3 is CSVEGDREWTYGYTF. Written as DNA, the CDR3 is TGCAGCGTTGAGGGTGACAGGGAGTGGACCTATGGCTACACCTTC.

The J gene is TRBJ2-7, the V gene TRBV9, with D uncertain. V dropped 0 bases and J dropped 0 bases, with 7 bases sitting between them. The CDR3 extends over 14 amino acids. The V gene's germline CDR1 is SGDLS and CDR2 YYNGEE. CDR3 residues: CASSVVPTSYEQYF. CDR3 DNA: TGTGCCAGCAGCGTAGTCCCAACCTCCTACGAGCAGTACTTC. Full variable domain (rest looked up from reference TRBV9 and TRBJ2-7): DSGVTQTPKHLITATGQRVTLRCSPRSGDLSVYWYQQSLDQGLQFLIQYYNGEERAKGNILERFSAQQFPDLHSELNLSSLELGDSALYFCASSVVPTSYEQYFGPGTRLTVT.

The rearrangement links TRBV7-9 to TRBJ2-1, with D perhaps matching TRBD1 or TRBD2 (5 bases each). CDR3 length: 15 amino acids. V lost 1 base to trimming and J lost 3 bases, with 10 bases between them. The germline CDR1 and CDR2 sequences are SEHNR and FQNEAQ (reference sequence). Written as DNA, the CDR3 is TGTGCCAGCAGCTTAGTACGGGGCGTCTACAATGAGCAGTTCTTC. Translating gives CASSLVRGVYNEQFF.

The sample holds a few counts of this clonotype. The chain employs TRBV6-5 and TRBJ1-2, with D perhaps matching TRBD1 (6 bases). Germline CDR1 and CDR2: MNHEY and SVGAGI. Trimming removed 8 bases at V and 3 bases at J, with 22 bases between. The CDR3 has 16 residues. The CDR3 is CASRGHITQGDYGYTF. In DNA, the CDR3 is TGTGCCAGCCGGGGACATATAACCCAGGGTGACTATGGCTACACCTTC.

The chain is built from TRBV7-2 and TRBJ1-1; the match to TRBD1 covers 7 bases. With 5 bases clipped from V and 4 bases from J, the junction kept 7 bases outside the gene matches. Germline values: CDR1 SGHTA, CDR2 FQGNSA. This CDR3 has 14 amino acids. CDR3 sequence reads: CASSADREVTEAFF. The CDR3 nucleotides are TGTGCCAGCAGCGCCGACAGGGAGGTCACTGAAGCTTTCTTT. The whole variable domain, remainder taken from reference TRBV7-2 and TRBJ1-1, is GAGVSQSPSNKVTEKGKDVELRCDPISGHTALYWYRQSLGQGLEFLIYFQGNSAPDKSGLPSDRFSAERTGGSVSTLTIQRTQQEDSAVYLCASSADREVTEAFFGQGTRLTVV.

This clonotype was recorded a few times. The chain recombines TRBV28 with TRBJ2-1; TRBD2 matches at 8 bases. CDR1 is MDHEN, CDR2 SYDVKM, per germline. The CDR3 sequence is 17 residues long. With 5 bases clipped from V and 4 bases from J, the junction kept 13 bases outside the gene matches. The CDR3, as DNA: TGTGCCAGCAGTCCAACTCTGGGACTAGGCAAGTACAATGAGCAGTTCTTC. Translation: CASSPTLGLGKYNEQFF.

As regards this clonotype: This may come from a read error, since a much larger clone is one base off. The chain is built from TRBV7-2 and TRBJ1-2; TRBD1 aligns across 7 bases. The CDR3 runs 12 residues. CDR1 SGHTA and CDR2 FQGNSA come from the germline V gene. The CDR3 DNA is TGTGCCTGCAGCCCACACAGGGGTGGCTACACCTTC. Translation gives CACSPHRGGYTF.

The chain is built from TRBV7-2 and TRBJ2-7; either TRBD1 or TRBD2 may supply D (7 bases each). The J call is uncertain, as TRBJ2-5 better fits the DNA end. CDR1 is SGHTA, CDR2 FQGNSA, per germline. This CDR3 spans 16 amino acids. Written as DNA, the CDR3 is TGTGCCAGCAGCTTAGTAGGCCAGGGGGGGCGGGAGACCCAGTACTTC. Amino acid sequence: CASSLVGQGGRETQYF.

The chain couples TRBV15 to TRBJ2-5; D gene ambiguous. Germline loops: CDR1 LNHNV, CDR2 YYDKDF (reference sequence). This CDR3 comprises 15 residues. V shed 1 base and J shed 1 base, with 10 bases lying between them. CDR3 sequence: CATSRVKNIQETQYF. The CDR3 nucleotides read TGTGCCACCAGCAGAGTAAAGAACATCCAAGAGACCCAGTACTTC.

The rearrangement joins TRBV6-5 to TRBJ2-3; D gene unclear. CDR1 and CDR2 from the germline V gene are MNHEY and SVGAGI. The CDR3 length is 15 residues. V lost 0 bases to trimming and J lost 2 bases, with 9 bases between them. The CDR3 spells CASSYSPAPTDTQYF. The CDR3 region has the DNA TGTGCCAGCAGTTACTCCCCTGCACCCACAGATACGCAGTATTTT.

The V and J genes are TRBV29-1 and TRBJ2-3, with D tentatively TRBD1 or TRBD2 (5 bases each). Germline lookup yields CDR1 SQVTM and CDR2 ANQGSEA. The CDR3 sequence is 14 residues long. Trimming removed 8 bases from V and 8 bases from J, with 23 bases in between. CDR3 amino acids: CSTGGDSLAPTQYF. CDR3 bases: TGCAGCACTGGGGGAGATTCCTTAGCCCCTACGCAGTATTTT.

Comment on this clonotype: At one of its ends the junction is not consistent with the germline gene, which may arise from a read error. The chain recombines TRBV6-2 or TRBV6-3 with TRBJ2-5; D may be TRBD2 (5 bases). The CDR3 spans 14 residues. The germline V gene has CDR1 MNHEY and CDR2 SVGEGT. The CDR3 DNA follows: TGTGCTAGCAGTTACTTCTCGGACGGAGGAGAGCAGTACTTC. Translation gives CASSYFSDGGEQYF.

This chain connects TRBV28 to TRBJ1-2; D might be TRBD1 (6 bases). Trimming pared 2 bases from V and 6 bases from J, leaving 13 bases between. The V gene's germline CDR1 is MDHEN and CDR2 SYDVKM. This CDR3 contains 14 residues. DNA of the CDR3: TGTGCCAGCAGTTTACCCAACAGGGCCAATGGCTACACCTTC. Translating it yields CASSLPNRANGYTF.

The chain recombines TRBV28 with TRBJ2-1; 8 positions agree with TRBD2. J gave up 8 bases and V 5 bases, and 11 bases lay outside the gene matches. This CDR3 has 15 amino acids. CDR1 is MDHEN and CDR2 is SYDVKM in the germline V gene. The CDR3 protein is CASSTPGGLYYEQFF. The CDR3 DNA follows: TGTGCCAGCAGTACCCCGGGAGGGCTATATTATGAGCAGTTCTTC.

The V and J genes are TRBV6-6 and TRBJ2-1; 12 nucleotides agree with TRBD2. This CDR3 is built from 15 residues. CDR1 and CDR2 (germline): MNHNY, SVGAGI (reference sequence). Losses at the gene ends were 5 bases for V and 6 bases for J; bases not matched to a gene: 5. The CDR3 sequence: CASSPLAGGLNEQFF. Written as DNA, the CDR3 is TGTGCCAGCAGTCCCCTAGCGGGGGGGCTCAATGAGCAGTTCTTC.

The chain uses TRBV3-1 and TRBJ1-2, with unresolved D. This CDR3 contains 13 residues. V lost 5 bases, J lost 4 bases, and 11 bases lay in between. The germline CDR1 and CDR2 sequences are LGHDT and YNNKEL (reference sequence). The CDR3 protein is CASSAPSTYGYTF. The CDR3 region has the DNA TGTGCCAGCAGCGCCCCTTCAACCTATGGCTACACCTTC. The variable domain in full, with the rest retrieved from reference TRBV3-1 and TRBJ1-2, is DTAVSQTPKYLVTQMGNDKSIKCEQNLGHDTMYWYKQDSKKFLKIMFSYNNKELIINETVPNRFSPKSPDKAHLNLHINSLELGDSAVYFCASSAPSTYGYTFGSGTRLTVV.